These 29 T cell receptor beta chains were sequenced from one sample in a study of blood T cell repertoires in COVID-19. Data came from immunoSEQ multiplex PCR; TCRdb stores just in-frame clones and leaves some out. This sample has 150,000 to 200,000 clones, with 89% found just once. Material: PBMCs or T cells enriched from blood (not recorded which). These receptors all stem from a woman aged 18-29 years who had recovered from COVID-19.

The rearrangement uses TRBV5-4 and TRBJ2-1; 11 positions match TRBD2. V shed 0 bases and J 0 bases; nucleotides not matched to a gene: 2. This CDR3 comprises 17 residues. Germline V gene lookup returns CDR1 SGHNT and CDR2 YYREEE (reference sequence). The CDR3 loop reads CASSLGTSGSSYNEQFF. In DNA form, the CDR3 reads TGTGCCAGCAGCTTGGGTACTAGCGGGAGCTCCTACAATGAGCAGTTCTTC.

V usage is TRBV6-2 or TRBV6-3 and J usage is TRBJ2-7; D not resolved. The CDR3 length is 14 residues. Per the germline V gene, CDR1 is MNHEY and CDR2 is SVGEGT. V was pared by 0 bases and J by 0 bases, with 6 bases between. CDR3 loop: CASSYSRLSYEQYF. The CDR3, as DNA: TGTGCCAGCAGTTACTCGAGACTCTCCTACGAGCAGTACTTC.

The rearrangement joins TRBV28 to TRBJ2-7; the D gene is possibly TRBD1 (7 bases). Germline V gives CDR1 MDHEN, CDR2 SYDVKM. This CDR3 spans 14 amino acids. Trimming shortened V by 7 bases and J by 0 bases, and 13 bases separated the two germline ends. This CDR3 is CASKSGGSSYEQYF. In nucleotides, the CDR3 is TGTGCCAGCAAGTCAGGGGGGAGCTCCTACGAGCAGTACTTC. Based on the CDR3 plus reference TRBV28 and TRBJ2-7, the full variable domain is DVKVTQSSRYLVKRTGEKVFLECVQDMDHENMFWYRQDPGLGLRLIYFSYDVKMKEKGDIPEGYSVSREKKERFSLILESASTNQTSMYLCASKSGGSSYEQYFGPGTRLTVT.

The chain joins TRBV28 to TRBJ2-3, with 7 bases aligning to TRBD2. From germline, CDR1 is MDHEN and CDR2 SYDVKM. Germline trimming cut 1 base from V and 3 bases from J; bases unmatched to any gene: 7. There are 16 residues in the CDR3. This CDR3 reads CASSLLSFGRTDTQYF. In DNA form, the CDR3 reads TGTGCCAGCAGTTTATTGAGCTTCGGGAGGACAGATACGCAGTATTTT. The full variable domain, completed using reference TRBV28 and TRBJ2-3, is DVKVTQSSRYLVKRTGEKVFLECVQDMDHENMFWYRQDPGLGLRLIYFSYDVKMKEKGDIPEGYSVSREKKERFSLILESASTNQTSMYLCASSLLSFGRTDTQYFGPGTRLTVL.

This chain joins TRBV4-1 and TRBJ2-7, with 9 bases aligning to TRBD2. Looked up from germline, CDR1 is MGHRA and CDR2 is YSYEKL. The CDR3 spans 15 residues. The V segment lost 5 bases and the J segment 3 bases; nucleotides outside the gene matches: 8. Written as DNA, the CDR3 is TGCGCCAGCAGCTTACTTCTAGCGGGAAACTACGAGCAGTACTTC. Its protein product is CASSLLLAGNYEQYF.

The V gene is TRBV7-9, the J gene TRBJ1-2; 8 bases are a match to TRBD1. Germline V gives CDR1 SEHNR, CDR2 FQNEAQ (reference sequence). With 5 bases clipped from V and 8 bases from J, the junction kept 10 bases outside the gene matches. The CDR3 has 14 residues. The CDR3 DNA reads TGTGCCAGCAGCCACTCCGGGACAGGAAACGGCTACACCTTC. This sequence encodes CASSHSGTGNGYTF.

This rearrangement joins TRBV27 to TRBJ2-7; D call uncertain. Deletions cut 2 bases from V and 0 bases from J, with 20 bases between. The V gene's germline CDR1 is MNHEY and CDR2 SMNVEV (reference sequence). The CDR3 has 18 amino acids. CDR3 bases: TGTGCCAGCAGTTTAAGAAGTCGAACAGTTAAGCACTCCTACGAGCAGTACTTC. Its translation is CASSLRSRTVKHSYEQYF.

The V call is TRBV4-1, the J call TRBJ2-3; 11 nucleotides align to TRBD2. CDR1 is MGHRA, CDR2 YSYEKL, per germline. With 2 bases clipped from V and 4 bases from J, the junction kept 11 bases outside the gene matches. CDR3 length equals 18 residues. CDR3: CASSQPGISGRAPDTQYF. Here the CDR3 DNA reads TGCGCCAGCAGCCAACCCGGCATTAGCGGGAGGGCCCCAGATACGCAGTATTTT.

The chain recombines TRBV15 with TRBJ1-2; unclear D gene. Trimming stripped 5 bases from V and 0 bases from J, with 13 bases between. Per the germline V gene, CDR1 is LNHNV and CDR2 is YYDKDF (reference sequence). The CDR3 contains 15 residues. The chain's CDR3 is CATSGSPGANYGYTF. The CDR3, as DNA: TGTGCCACCAGCGGATCACCGGGAGCTAACTATGGCTACACCTTC.

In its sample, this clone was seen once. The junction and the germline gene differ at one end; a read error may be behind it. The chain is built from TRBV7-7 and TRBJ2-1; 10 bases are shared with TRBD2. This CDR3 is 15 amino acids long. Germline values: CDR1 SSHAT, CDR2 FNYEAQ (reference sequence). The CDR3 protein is CASSLLAGSNNEQFF. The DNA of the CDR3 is TGTGCTAGCAGCTTACTAGCGGGAAGTAACAATGAGCAGTTCTTC.

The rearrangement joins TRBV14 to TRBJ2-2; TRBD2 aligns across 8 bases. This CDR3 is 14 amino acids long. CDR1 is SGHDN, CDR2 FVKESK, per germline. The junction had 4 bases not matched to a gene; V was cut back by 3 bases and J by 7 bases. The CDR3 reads CASSHRGGYGELFF. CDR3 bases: TGTGCCAGCAGCCACCGGGGGGGATACGGGGAGCTGTTTTTT.

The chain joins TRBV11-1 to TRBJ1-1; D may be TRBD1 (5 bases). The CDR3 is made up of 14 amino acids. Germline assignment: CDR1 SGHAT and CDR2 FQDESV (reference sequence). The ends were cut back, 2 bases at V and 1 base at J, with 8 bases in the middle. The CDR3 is CASSLTRANTEAFF. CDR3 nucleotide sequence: TGTGCCAGCAGCTTAACCAGGGCGAACACTGAAGCTTTCTTT.

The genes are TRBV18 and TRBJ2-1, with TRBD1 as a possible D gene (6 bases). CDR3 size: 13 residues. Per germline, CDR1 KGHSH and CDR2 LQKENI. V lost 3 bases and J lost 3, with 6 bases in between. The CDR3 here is CASSPDSYNEQFF. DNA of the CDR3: TGTGCCAGCTCACCGGACAGCTACAATGAGCAGTTCTTC.

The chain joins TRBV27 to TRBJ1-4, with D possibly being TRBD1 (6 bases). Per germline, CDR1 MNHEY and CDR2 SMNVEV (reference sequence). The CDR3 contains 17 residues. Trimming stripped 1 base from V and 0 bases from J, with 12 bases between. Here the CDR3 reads CASSLLDPGATNEKLFF. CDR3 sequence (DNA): TGTGCCAGCAGTTTATTGGATCCAGGGGCAACTAATGAAAAACTGTTTTTT.

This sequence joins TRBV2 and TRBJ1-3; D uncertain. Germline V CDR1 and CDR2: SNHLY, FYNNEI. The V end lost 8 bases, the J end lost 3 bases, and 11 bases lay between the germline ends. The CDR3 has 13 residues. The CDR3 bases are TGTGCCAGCTGTATAGGGAGTGGAAACACCATATATTTT. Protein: CASCIGSGNTIYF.

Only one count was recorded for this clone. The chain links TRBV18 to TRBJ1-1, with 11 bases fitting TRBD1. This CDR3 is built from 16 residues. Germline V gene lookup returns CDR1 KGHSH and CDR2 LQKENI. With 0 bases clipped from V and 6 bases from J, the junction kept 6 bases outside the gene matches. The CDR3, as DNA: TGTGCCAGCTCACCACCCGGGACAGGGGGGAGGGCTGAAGCTTTCTTT. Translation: CASSPPGTGGRAEAFF.

In DNA form, the CDR3 reads TGTGCCAGTAGTATAGCCGCAGGGGGGAGCAATCAGCCCCAGCATTTT. It codes for CASSIAAGGSNQPQHF. V usage is TRBV19 and J usage is TRBJ1-5; 7 nucleotides match TRBD1. V lost 1 base, J lost 1 base, and 4 bases stayed unmatched. Germline V lookup: CDR1 LNHDA, CDR2 SQIVND (reference sequence). This CDR3 has 16 residues.

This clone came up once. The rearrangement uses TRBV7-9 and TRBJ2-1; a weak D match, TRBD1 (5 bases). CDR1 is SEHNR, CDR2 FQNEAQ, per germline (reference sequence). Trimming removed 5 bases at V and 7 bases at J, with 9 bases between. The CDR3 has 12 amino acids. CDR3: CASSLQVNEQFF. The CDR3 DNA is TGTGCCAGCAGCCTACAGGTTAATGAGCAGTTCTTC.

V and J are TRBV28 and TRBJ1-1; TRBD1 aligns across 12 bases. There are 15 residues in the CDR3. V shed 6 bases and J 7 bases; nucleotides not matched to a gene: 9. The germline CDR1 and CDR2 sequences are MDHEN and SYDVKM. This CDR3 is CASSDRDRGRGEAFF. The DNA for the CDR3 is TGTGCCAGCAGCGACCGGGACAGGGGGCGAGGTGAAGCTTTCTTT.

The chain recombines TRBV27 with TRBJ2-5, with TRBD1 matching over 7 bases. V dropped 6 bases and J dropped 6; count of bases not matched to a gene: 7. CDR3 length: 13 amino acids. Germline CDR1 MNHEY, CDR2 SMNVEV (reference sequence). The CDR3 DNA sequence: TGTGCCAGCAGACGTACAGGGGTACAGACCCAGTACTTC. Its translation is CASRRTGVQTQYF.

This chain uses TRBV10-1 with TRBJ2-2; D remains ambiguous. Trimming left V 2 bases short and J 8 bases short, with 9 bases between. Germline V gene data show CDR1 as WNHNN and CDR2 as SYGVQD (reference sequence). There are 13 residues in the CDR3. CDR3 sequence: CASSEPLEGELFF. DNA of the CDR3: TGCGCCAGCAGTGAGCCTCTAGAAGGGGAGCTGTTTTTT.

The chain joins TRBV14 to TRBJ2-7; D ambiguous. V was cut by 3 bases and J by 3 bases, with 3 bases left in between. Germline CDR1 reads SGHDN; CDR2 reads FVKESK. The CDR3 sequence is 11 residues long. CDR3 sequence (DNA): TGTGCCAGCAGCCACCGCTACGAGCAGTACTTC. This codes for CASSHRYEQYF.

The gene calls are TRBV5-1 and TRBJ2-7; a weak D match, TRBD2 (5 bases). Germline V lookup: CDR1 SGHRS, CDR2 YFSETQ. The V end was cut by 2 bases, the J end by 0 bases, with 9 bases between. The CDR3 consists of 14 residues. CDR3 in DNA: TGCGCCAGCAGCTTAGCGGCAAGCTCCTACGAGCAGTACTTC. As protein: CASSLAASSYEQYF.

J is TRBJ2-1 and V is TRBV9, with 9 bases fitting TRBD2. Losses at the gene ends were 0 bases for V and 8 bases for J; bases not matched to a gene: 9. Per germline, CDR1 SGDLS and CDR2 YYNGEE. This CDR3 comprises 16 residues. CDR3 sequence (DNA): TGTGCCAGCAGCGTAGAGCGGGAGGTCCTCGGCTATGAGCAGTTCTTC. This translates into CASSVEREVLGYEQFF.

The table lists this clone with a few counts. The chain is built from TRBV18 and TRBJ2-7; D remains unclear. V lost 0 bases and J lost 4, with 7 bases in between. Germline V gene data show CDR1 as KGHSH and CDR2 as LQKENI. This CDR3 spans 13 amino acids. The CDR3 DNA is TGTGCCAGCTCACCACCGTCACTATACGAGCAGTACTTC. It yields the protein CASSPPSLYEQYF. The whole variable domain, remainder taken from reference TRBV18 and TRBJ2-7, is NAGVMQNPRHLVRRRGQEARLRCSPMKGHSHVYWYRQLPEEGLKFMVYLQKENIIDESGMPKERFSAEFPKEGPSILRIQQVVRGDSAAYFCASSPPSLYEQYFGPGTRLTVT.

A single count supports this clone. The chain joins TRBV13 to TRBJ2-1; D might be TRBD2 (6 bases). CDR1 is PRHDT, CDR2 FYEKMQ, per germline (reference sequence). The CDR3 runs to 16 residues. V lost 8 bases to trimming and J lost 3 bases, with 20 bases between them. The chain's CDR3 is CASGSRLAPYYNEQFF. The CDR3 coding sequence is TGTGCCAGCGGATCCAGGCTAGCGCCTTACTACAATGAGCAGTTCTTC.

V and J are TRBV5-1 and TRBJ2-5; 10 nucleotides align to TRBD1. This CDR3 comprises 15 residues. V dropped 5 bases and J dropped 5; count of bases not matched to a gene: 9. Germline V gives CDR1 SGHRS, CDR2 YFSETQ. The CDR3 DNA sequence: TGCGCCAGCAGTTCTCAGACAGGGGGCTATGAGACCCAGTACTTC. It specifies CASSSQTGGYETQYF.

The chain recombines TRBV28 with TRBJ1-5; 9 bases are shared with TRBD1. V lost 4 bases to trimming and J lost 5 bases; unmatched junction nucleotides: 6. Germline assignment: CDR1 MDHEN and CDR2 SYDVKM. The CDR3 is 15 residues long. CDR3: CASSSRQGDHQPQHF. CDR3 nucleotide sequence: TGTGCCAGCAGTTCCAGACAGGGGGACCATCAGCCCCAGCATTTT.

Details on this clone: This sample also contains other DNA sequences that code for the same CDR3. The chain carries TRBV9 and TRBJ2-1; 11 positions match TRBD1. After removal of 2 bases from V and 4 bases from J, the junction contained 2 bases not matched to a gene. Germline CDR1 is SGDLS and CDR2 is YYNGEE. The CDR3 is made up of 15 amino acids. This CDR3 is CASSVGQGAYNEQFF. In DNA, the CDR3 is TGTGCCAGCAGCGTTGGACAGGGGGCGTACAATGAGCAGTTCTTC. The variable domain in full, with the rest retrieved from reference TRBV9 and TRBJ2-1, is DSGVTQTPKHLITATGQRVTLRCSPRSGDLSVYWYQQSLDQGLQFLIQYYNGEERAKGNILERFSAQQFPDLHSELNLSSLELGDSALYFCASSVGQGAYNEQFFGPGTRLTVL.